The rows below give T cell receptor beta chains drawn from one sample of a study of HIV-infected patients and healthy controls. MiXCR was run by TCRdb on the 5' RACE reads, yielding one entry per CDR3 protein. The sample holds roughly 22,000 distinct CDR3 sequences, 8.5% to 9% seen once. The sample taken for sequencing was blood. The source is an adult in good health. Each CDR3 is given with its conserved first and last residue.

TRBV7-2 | CASSSNRGVTYNTGELFF
TRBV29-1 | CSVETTGRLGYTF
TRBV9 | CASSGTEAFF
TRBV7-8 | CASSPEGQGMGQPQHF
TRBV10-2 | CASSVGTGNQPQHF
TRBV6-6 | CASSYPGLAGQETQYF
TRBV13 | CASSQRGAAKNIQYF
TRBV20-1 | CSAWVGQMNTEAFF
TRBV30 | CAWSQGGDDNMRAFF
TRBV3-1 | CASSPLSYNEQFF
TRBV19 | CASSPRATSGLSSYNEQFF
TRBV29-1 | CSVGAGSTDTQYF
TRBV11-2 | CASSLFIAGGPETQYF
TRBV30 | CAWSASGNTIYF
TRBV2 | CASRAGTGAHGYTF
TRBV5-4 | CASSSQRGAQETQYF
TRBV5-1 | CASNPGSTDTQYF
TRBV27 | CASSLSAGLNTEAFF
TRBV3-1 | CASSQTLNTEAFF
TRBV30 | CAWSVRDRGSPLHF
TRBV9 | CASSSGRSPNQPQHF
TRBV19 | CASSPWLGGIEDTQYF
TRBV15 | CATSREKGLAGYRDYNEQFF
TRBV6-6 | CASSYSGGRYEQYF
TRBV20-1 | CSAPGTGPASTDTQYF
TRBV19 | CASSWTSSGANVLTF
TRBV6-4 | CATGSGEGTDTQYF
TRBV6-1 | CASSEVGTMNSPLHF
TRBV14 | CASSISANTEAFF
TRBV29-1 | CSVAASNQPQHF
TRBV4-1 | CASSQDTVLRTDTQYF
TRBV5-6 | CASSAGTANTEAFF
TRBV29-1 | CSVLATEAFF
TRBV7-3 | CASSLPAGELFF
TRBV5-1 | CASSPPSGVNTGELFF
TRBV13 | CASSIYSYTYNEQFF
TRBV4-3 | CASSRKRNTEAFF
TRBV19 | CASSNPGTAYGYTF
TRBV11-2 | CASSFRDRGTDTQYF
TRBV19 | CASSPTRTYEQYF
TRBV30 | CAWSRGTNEKLFF
TRBV3-1 | CASSQSPSGRFTEAFF
TRBV27 | CASSPTVGGAGELFF
TRBV5-6 | CASSPTQGPNEKLFF
TRBV6-5 | CASRSDREGTEAFF
TRBV20-1 | CSARDLEGGEGYGYTF
TRBV18 | CASSPTGQPQHF
TRBV12-5 | CASAKGYEQYF
TRBV18 | CASHGQGNTEAFF
TRBV28 | CASSYPEGSGLVSDTQYF
TRBV10-3 | CAISEDTNYGYTF
TRBV5-6 | CASSSTGVSYEQYF
TRBV5-8 | CASSPRRLGFTDTQYF
TRBV5-6 | CASSSPGQGAGYGELFF
TRBV25-1 | CASSESRGPNTEAFF
TRBV10-1 | CASLKTVDTNEKLFF
TRBV28 | CASSSNPDGSGANVLTF
TRBV6-6 | CASSSENYGYTF